These 27 T cell receptor beta chains came from one sample sequenced in a study of OX40 agonist ivuxolimab in advanced cancers. Method: immunoSEQ multiplex PCR; TCRdb's copy keeps in-frame clones and lacks some. Here the sample spans about 71,000 clones, about 89% being singletons. Sequencing used CD4+ or CD8+ T cells sorted from blood, obtained in a trial of the OX40 agonist ivuxolimab. These receptors all come from an adult with an advanced solid tumor such as melanoma, head and neck, liver or kidney cancer.

The chain is built from TRBV15 and TRBJ1-1; 7 nucleotides match TRBD1. CDR3 size: 13 residues. The V gene's germline CDR1 is LNHNV and CDR2 YYDKDF (reference sequence). V lost 1 base to trimming and J lost 11 bases; unmatched junction nucleotides: 7. CDR3 sequence reads: CATSRAGTAGAFF. The CDR3 bases are TGTGCCACCAGCAGAGCCGGGACAGCTGGGGCTTTCTTT.

The chain couples TRBV7-9 to TRBJ2-2, with D unresolved. The CDR3 is 13 residues long. Germline values: CDR1 SEHNR, CDR2 FQNEAQ (reference sequence). Deletions cut 2 bases from V and 5 bases from J, with 6 bases between. Here the CDR3 reads CASSLHGTGELFF. The CDR3 DNA follows: TGTGCCAGCAGCTTACACGGAACCGGGGAGCTGTTTTTT.

V gene TRBV15 combines with J gene TRBJ2-2; D tentatively fits TRBD1 or TRBD2 (5 bases each). The CDR3 extends over 14 amino acids. V gave up 1 base and J gave up 8 bases, with 11 bases separating them. Germline V gene lookup returns CDR1 LNHNV and CDR2 YYDKDF (reference sequence). The CDR3 nucleotides are TGTGCCACCAGCAGAGGCCCGGGACCGGGGGAGCTGTTTTTT. This encodes CATSRGPGPGELFF.

The J gene is TRBJ1-2, the V gene TRBV25-1; no clear D gene. Looked up from germline, CDR1 is MGHDK and CDR2 is SYGVNS. V lost 4 bases and J 5 bases, leaving 14 bases between the germline ends. The CDR3 runs 14 residues. The CDR3: CASSALGYPYGYTF. The CDR3, as DNA: TGTGCCAGCAGTGCGTTGGGGTATCCTTATGGCTACACCTTC.

This clone showed up just once. V is TRBV27 and J is TRBJ2-7; 7 positions agree with TRBD1. V was clipped by 6 bases and J by 0 bases; unmatched bases: 5. CDR1 MNHEY and CDR2 SMNVEV come from the germline V gene (reference sequence). This CDR3 is built from 14 residues. The CDR3 nucleotides are TGTGCCAGCAGCCCCGGGACAGCCTCCTACGAGCAGTACTTC. Residues: CASSPGTASYEQYF.

V usage is TRBV27 and J usage is TRBJ2-2, with TRBD2 as a possible D gene (5 bases). The germline V gene has CDR1 MNHEY and CDR2 SMNVEV (reference sequence). The CDR3 spans 12 residues. Trimming stripped 7 bases from V and 3 bases from J, with 6 bases between. In DNA, the CDR3 is TGTGCCAGCACCGGGGACACCGGGGAGCTGTTTTTT. Translating it yields CASTGDTGELFF.

This rearrangement joins TRBV29-1 to TRBJ2-2; possibly TRBD1 for D (5 bases). Per germline, CDR1 SQVTM and CDR2 ANQGSEA. This CDR3 contains 13 residues. V lost 3 bases to trimming and J lost 4 bases, with 9 bases between them. CDR3 residues: CSVDWGGTGELFF. The CDR3 nucleotides read TGCAGCGTTGATTGGGGCGGCACCGGGGAGCTGTTTTTT.

In this sample, this clone turned up a few times. This chain uses TRBV4-3 with TRBJ2-1; the match to TRBD2 covers 9 bases. This CDR3 has 15 amino acids. The ends lost 8 bases at V and 0 bases at J; junction bases unmatched: 5. The germline V gene has CDR1 LGHNA and CDR2 YSLEER. As DNA, the CDR3 is TGCGCCAGCCGTAGCGGGAGAAACTCCTACAATGAGCAGTTCTTC. Its translation is CASRSGRNSYNEQFF.

The genes are TRBV15 and TRBJ2-1, with 8 bases matching TRBD2. Germline V lookup: CDR1 LNHNV, CDR2 YYDKDF (reference sequence). Germline trimming cut 4 bases from V and 1 base from J; bases unmatched to any gene: 12. The length of the CDR3 is 18 residues. For the CDR3, the DNA is TGTGCCACCAGCAAGGAAGCGGGAGTCCTCTCTTCCTACAATGAGCAGTTCTTC. Translated, it gives CATSKEAGVLSSYNEQFF.

The sample holds one count of this clone. The chain has TRBV2 and TRBJ1-2; D unresolved. The V end was cut by 8 bases, the J end by 4 bases, with 14 bases between. Per germline, CDR1 SNHLY and CDR2 FYNNEI. The CDR3 extends over 13 amino acids. CDR3 bases: TGTGCCAGCCTGACAAAAGGACTCTATGGCTACACCTTC. This sequence encodes CASLTKGLYGYTF.

V and J are TRBV6-6 and TRBJ2-7, with 7 nucleotides matching TRBD2. With V trimmed by 7 bases and J by 1 base, 7 bases remained unmatched. CDR3 length equals 14 residues. The V gene's germline CDR1 is MNHNY and CDR2 SVGAGI (reference sequence). The chain's CDR3 is CASIEAGWSYEQYF. Here the CDR3 DNA reads TGTGCCAGCATCGAAGCGGGATGGTCCTACGAGCAGTACTTC.

The chain has TRBV5-8 and TRBJ2-5, with D possibly being TRBD1 or TRBD2 (5 bases each). Germline V CDR1 and CDR2: SGHTS, YDEGEE. Trimming took 4 bases from V and 1 from J, leaving 8 bases between them. The CDR3 is made up of 13 amino acids. Here the CDR3 reads CASSIGAQETQYF. Here the CDR3 DNA reads TGTGCCAGCAGCATCGGGGCCCAAGAGACCCAGTACTTC.

The V gene is TRBV19, the J gene TRBJ1-1; possibly TRBD1 for D (5 bases). This CDR3 spans 14 amino acids. Germline CDR1 and CDR2: LNHDA and SQIVND (reference sequence). V lost 5 bases and J lost 6, with 16 bases in between. This chain's CDR3 is CASSEVTDSPEAFF. CDR3 coding DNA: TGTGCCAGTAGTGAGGTGACAGACTCTCCTGAAGCTTTCTTT.

The rearrangement uses TRBV9 and TRBJ2-7; 9 bases are a match to TRBD1. The CDR3 spans 14 residues. V lost 0 bases to trimming and J lost 5 bases; unmatched junction nucleotides: 3. Germline V gene sequence: CDR1 SGDLS, CDR2 YYNGEE. DNA for the CDR3: TGTGCCAGCAGCGTAGCAACAGGGGGCAACGAGCAGTACTTC. This encodes CASSVATGGNEQYF.

The chain employs TRBV11-3 and TRBJ2-3; D call uncertain. Per germline, CDR1 SGHNT and CDR2 YENEEA. The CDR3 runs to 13 residues. The V and J ends lost 5 bases and 2 bases respectively, with 8 bases between them. The DNA for the CDR3 is TGTGCCAGCAGCCTCTTCGACACAGATACGCAGTATTTT. Translated: CASSLFDTDTQYF.

The J gene is TRBJ1-6, the V gene TRBV4-3; 11 bases align to TRBD1. CDR3 length: 16 residues. Trimming removed 0 bases from V and 9 bases from J; junction bases left unmatched: 4. The germline gives CDR1 LGHNA, CDR2 YSLEER. The CDR3 region has the DNA TGCGCCAGCAGCCAAGATCGGGACAGGGGGATTTCACCCCTCCACTTT. This gives the protein CASSQDRDRGISPLHF.

This clone showed up just once. This sequence joins TRBV9 and TRBJ2-1, with 10 bases aligning to TRBD1. This CDR3 is 15 amino acids long. Trimming removed 0 bases from V and 9 bases from J; junction bases left unmatched: 6. Germline V gene sequence: CDR1 SGDLS, CDR2 YYNGEE. CDR3 loop: CASSVGDRGSSEQFF. CDR3 nucleotide sequence: TGTGCCAGCAGCGTAGGGGACAGGGGATCCAGTGAGCAGTTCTTC.

The chain uses TRBV7-9 and TRBJ1-2; D is uncertain. Germline V gives CDR1 SEHNR, CDR2 FQNEAQ (reference sequence). The germline V and J ends were trimmed by 5 bases and 1 base, with 8 bases remaining between them. The CDR3 has 13 residues. In nucleotides, the CDR3 is TGTGCCAGCAGCGACGGGAGTAACTATGGCTACACCTTC. It translates to CASSDGSNYGYTF. Variable domain in full (rest from reference TRBV7-9 and TRBJ1-2): DTGVSQNPRHKITKRGQNVTFRCDPISEHNRLYWYRQTLGQGPEFLTYFQNEAQLEKSRLLSDRFSAERPKGSFSTLEIQRTEQGDSAMYLCASSDGSNYGYTFGSGTRLTVV.

This chain uses TRBV5-8 with TRBJ1-1, with TRBD1 matching over 9 bases. Germline V lookup: CDR1 SGHTS, CDR2 YDEGEE. The CDR3 sequence is 13 residues long. Trimming took 2 bases from V and 5 from J; bases not matched to a gene: 1. The CDR3 is CASSFDRGTEAFF. CDR3 sequence (DNA): TGTGCCAGCAGCTTTGACAGGGGGACTGAAGCTTTCTTT.

The rearrangement uses TRBV6-5 and TRBJ1-2, with D perhaps matching TRBD1 (6 bases). The germline CDR1 and CDR2 sequences are MNHEY and SVGAGI. Trimming removed 5 bases from V and 8 bases from J, with 15 bases in between. The CDR3 spans 13 residues. CDR3 in amino acids: CASSETGTGGYTF. The CDR3 DNA sequence: TGTGCCAGCAGTGAAACAGGGACTGGCGGCTACACCTTC.

Comment on this clone: As the CDR3 is not closed by the conserved phenylalanine or tryptophan, this likely results from a read error. The limits of the CDR3 on the DNA are not certain, so only TCRdb's listed CDR3 is given. The chain joins TRBV11-2 to TRBJ2-7; the table names TRBD2, a call not compared with the DNA. Ends included, the CDR3 has 12 residues. From germline, CDR1 is SGHAT and CDR2 FQNNGV. The CDR3 spells CASSIPGTEISL.

This chain uses TRBV11-3 with TRBJ1-1; a weak D match, TRBD1 (5 bases). Germline V gene data show CDR1 as SGHNT and CDR2 as YENEEA. The CDR3 totals 14 residues. Deletions cut 1 base from V and 4 bases from J, with 10 bases between. CDR3 region: CASSLGWGVTEAFF. The CDR3 coding sequence is TGTGCCAGCAGCTTAGGATGGGGGGTCACTGAAGCTTTCTTT.

The gene calls are TRBV6-5 and TRBJ1-4; 11 bases are a match to TRBD1. Germline V gives CDR1 MNHEY, CDR2 SVGAGI. V was clipped by 2 bases and J by 7 bases; unmatched bases: 0. The CDR3 covers 14 residues. CDR3 loop: CASSYGQGAEKLFF. The CDR3 DNA reads TGTGCCAGCAGTTACGGACAGGGGGCTGAAAAACTGTTTTTT.

The rearrangement joins TRBV6-5 to TRBJ2-7; 11 bases line up with TRBD1. The CDR3 runs to 14 residues. V was clipped by 5 bases and J by 3 bases; unmatched bases: 3. Germline V lookup: CDR1 MNHEY, CDR2 SVGAGI. CDR3 protein: CASSTGTGGYEQYF. In DNA, the CDR3 is TGTGCCAGCAGTACCGGGACAGGGGGCTACGAGCAGTACTTC.

With regard to this clone: Other nucleotide sequences from this sample produce the same CDR3. The chain employs TRBV7-9 and TRBJ2-1, with 9 bases fitting TRBD2. The CDR3 contains 14 residues. Germline V CDR1 and CDR2: SEHNR, FQNEAQ (reference sequence). J gave up 3 bases and V 5 bases, and 2 bases lay outside the gene matches. The chain's CDR3 is CASSVSGSYNEQFF. Here the CDR3 DNA reads TGTGCCAGCAGCGTTAGCGGGAGCTACAATGAGCAGTTCTTC.

This chain connects TRBV4-3 to TRBJ2-7; 12 bases are a match to TRBD2. Germline-derived CDR1 and CDR2 are LGHNA and YSLEER. Trimming at V came to 1 base and at J to 7 bases, leaving 2 bases not matched to a gene. The CDR3 length is 14 residues. This chain's CDR3 is CASSQVGLAGEQYF. The CDR3 bases are TGCGCCAGCAGCCAAGTAGGACTAGCGGGAGAGCAGTACTTC.

The V call is TRBV6-5, the J call TRBJ2-7; D is unclear. CDR3 length: 13 amino acids. V was shortened by 2 bases and J by 6 bases, with 11 bases between the two germline ends. Germline CDR1 MNHEY, CDR2 SVGAGI. The CDR3 DNA reads TGTGCCAGCAGTTACATAGGTCGCGGCGAGCAGTACTTC. Translated, it gives CASSYIGRGEQYF.